This T cell receptor beta chain was identified during a study of blood T cells in healthy people across ages. Study overall: Researchers report that template switching captured about one barcoded beta molecule per two T cells.

This clonotype has more than one count but fewer than ten. Its antigen is currently unknown. Study-level results: Per million T cells, TCR beta diversity dropped roughly linearly as age increased. The study found more naive CD4+ cells and higher diversity in long-lived than aged donors. Donor CMV status was unknown, possibly confounding expanded clonotype changes.

The CDR3 is 14 amino acids. CDR1 is SGDLS, CDR2 YYNGEE, per germline. The V and J ends lost 5 bases and 4 bases, in that order; junction bases with no gene match: 7. A J-beta primer mix and a sample-barcoded 5' primer were used in a second PCR of roughly 6 to 11 cycles. TCRdb re-called the 5' RACE reads with MiXCR, one entry per CDR3 protein. The table records 1.8 million or so distinct CDR3 sequences, 30% to 40% of them present only once. This clonotype originated in a human donor in good health. Sequenced material: blood. V usage is TRBV9 and J usage is TRBJ1-2; 8 positions agree with TRBD1. The CDR3 sequence: CASSVAGGSYGYTF. CDR3 coding DNA: TGTGCCAGCAGTGTCGCAGGGGGCAGCTATGGCTACACCTTC. The whole variable domain, filled in from reference TRBV9 and TRBJ1-2, reads DSGVTQTPKHLITATGQRVTLRCSPRSGDLSVYWYQQSLDQGLQFLIQYYNGEERAKGNILERFSAQQFPDLHSELNLSSLELGDSALYFCASSVAGGSYGYTFGSGTRLTVV.